These T cell receptor beta chains were read from a single sample in a study of cytomegalovirus exposure and HLA in healthy donors. Assay: immunoSEQ multiplex PCR; the TCRdb copy retains only in-frame clones and omits some. Here the sample spans some 160,000 clones, roughly 80% being singletons. Sequenced: PBMCs. These TCRs come from a woman in her thirties or forties in good health and CMV-seronegative. Both conserved end residues are trimmed from each CDR3. A D gene is named only where the DNA matches it firmly.

V gene	J gene	CDR3 length	D gene	CDR3 protein
TRBV7-9	TRBJ2-7	12	TRBD2	SSSFQAGDYEQY
TRBV2	TRBJ2-3	10	-	ASSLGGDTQY
TRBV28	TRBJ1-2	12	TRBD1	ASIPGQPNYGYT
TRBV15	TRBJ1-5	14	-	ATSRVVWTDNQPQH
TRBV7-9	TRBJ1-1	13	-	ASSSQGGAGTEAF
TRBV5-1	TRBJ2-2	13	-	ASSLGGTNTGELF
TRBV27	TRBJ1-1	11	-	ASHRPSAGEAF
TRBV6-6	TRBJ2-2	11	-	ATRDTNTGELF
TRBV19	TRBJ2-5	13	TRBD1	ASSSDGDRGKTQY
TRBV6-1	TRBJ2-5	10	-	ASSSSQETQY
TRBV29-1	TRBJ2-1	10	-	SVGEWPNEQF
TRBV5-4	TRBJ1-2	14	-	ASSSSLTAWNYGYT
TRBV19	TRBJ2-2	12	-	ASNEQGNTGELF
TRBV21-1	TRBJ1-2	12	-	ASSLVIRNYGYT
TRBV2	TRBJ1-4	13	-	ASSGYGQINEKLF
TRBV5-1	TRBJ1-3	14	TRBD1	ASSSTGATAGNTIY
TRBV5-4	TRBJ2-2	12	-	ASSLGEDTGELF
TRBV6-5	TRBJ1-2	12	-	ASRSAQGVWGYT
TRBV6-1	TRBJ2-7	12	-	ATSAGHQLYEQY
TRBV2	TRBJ1-5	11	TRBD1	ASSGQGNQPQH
TRBV7-8	TRBJ2-1	12	-	ASSLASSYNEQF
TRBV5-4	TRBJ2-3	16	TRBD1	ASSLGRDRGRVTDTQY
TRBV6-4	TRBJ1-1	13	-	ASSDGRGHNTEAF
TRBV6-1	TRBJ1-2	13	TRBD1	ATQEEGASGYGYT
TRBV5-1	TRBJ1-1	11	TRBD1	ASSLTGGTEAF
TRBV5-8	TRBJ2-7	13	TRBD1	ASSSLGQGSYEQY
TRBV6-1	TRBJ1-5	12	-	ASSELRGYQPQH
TRBV27	TRBJ2-6	14	-	ASSLSGPSGANVLT
TRBV28	TRBJ2-7	13	TRBD2	ASRVTSGRAYEQY
TRBV28	-	13	-	ASSFYGSPSYEQY
TRBV5-6	TRBJ2-7	12	TRBD1	ASSLGDSSYEQY
TRBV4-2	TRBJ2-7	12	TRBD1	ASSQGDSTYEQY
TRBV15	TRBJ2-7	14	-	ATSREAGRGTHEQY
TRBV5-1	TRBJ2-3	14	TRBD1	ASSLGGQGFTDTQY
TRBV7-8	TRBJ2-3	11	-	ASSLSHTDTQY
TRBV18	TRBJ1-1	15	-	ASSLMDLSNQASEAF
TRBV7-2	TRBJ1-1	10	-	ASSSYYTEAF
TRBV7-9	TRBJ1-3	13	-	ASSHRRNSGNTIY
TRBV5-1	TRBJ1-1	14	TRBD1	ASSLASGGMGTEAF
TRBV10-1	TRBJ1-2	15	-	ASSESKGQANNYGYT
TRBV2	TRBJ1-1	11	-	AGSEPGRTEAF